The 30 T cell receptor beta chains reported below all come from one sample, sequenced in a study of blood T cell repertoires in COVID-19. Only in-frame clones appear in the TCRdb table, and some are missing; sequencing was by immunoSEQ multiplex PCR. This sample has roughly 96,000 clones, with over 70% found just once. Sequences were obtained from peripheral blood. Receptors originate from a man between 60 and 70 years old with acute or convalescent COVID-19.

The rearrangement uses TRBV24-1 and TRBJ2-2; D is unresolved. The CDR3 has 18 amino acids. Trimming shortened V by 1 base and J by 0 bases, and 14 bases separated the two germline ends. Germline V CDR1 and CDR2: KGHDR, SFDVKD. The CDR3 sequence: CATSDLLIAEPNTGELFF. In DNA form, the CDR3 reads TGTGCCACCAGTGATTTACTTATAGCAGAGCCGAACACCGGGGAGCTGTTTTTT.

This clone occurred once. The chain has TRBV18 and TRBJ2-3; 10 bases fit TRBD2. Germline loops: CDR1 KGHSH, CDR2 LQKENI. This CDR3 has 16 residues. V shed 1 base and J 3 bases; nucleotides not matched to a gene: 4. CDR3 amino acids: CASSPRSGGATDTQYF. Written as DNA, the CDR3 is TGTGCCAGCTCACCACGGAGCGGGGGGGCAACAGATACGCAGTATTTT.

The V and J genes are TRBV19 and TRBJ1-5; a weak D match, TRBD1 (6 bases). The ends were cut back, 3 bases at V and 5 bases at J, with 11 bases in the middle. The CDR3 consists of 14 residues. Germline loops: CDR1 LNHDA, CDR2 SQIVND (reference sequence). The CDR3: CASSITQGYQPQHF. CDR3 bases: TGTGCCAGTAGTATCACACAGGGCTATCAGCCCCAGCATTTT.

This chain links TRBV24-1 with TRBJ2-3; weak D call: TRBD2 (7 bases). Per germline, CDR1 KGHDR and CDR2 SFDVKD. The CDR3 has 14 amino acids. Between the trimmed V and J ends, which lost 6 bases and 4 bases, there was a span of 13 bases. CDR3 DNA: TGTGCCACCAGTAATCCGGGGGGCCCAGATACGCAGTATTTT. Translated: CATSNPGGPDTQYF.

This chain uses TRBV24-1 with TRBJ1-5, with 10 bases aligning to TRBD1. V dropped 6 bases and J dropped 4; count of bases not matched to a gene: 11. This CDR3 region has 17 residues. Germline CDR1 is KGHDR and CDR2 is SFDVKD. The CDR3 loop is CATSPRDRGGRNQPQHF. For the CDR3, the DNA is TGTGCCACCAGTCCCCGGGACAGGGGTGGAAGGAATCAGCCCCAGCATTTT.

The table lists this clone with a count of one. The genes are TRBV7-2 and TRBJ1-1; D is undetermined. Germline CDR1 is SGHTA and CDR2 is FQGNSA. Trimming cost V 3 bases and J 1 base, with 6 bases left between them. CDR3 length equals 13 residues. The CDR3 sequence: CASSLRRNTEAFF. The DNA for the CDR3 is TGTGCCAGCAGCTTGAGAAGGAACACTGAAGCTTTCTTT.

This rearrangement joins TRBV5-6 to TRBJ1-1; a possible D gene is TRBD1 (5 bases). V lost 5 bases and J 1 base, leaving 12 bases between the germline ends. The CDR3 has 14 residues. Germline loops: CDR1 SGHDT, CDR2 YYEEEE. The CDR3 bases are TGTGCCAGCAGTAAAAGGGGCCCGAACACTGAAGCTTTCTTT. It yields the protein CASSKRGPNTEAFF.

The chain combines TRBV30 with TRBJ2-6, with 10 bases that match TRBD2. Germline loops: CDR1 GTSNPN, CDR2 SVGIG (reference sequence). The ends lost 7 bases at V and 0 bases at J; junction bases unmatched: 6. CDR3 length equals 16 residues. CDR3 amino acids: CAYLAGAYSGANVLTF. In DNA, the CDR3 is TGTGCCTACCTAGCGGGAGCCTACTCTGGGGCCAACGTCCTGACTTTC. Based on the CDR3 plus reference TRBV30 and TRBJ2-6, the full variable domain is SQTIHQWPATLVQPVGSPLSLECTVEGTSNPNLYWYRQAAGRGLQLLFYSVGIGQISSEVPQNLSASRPQDRQFILSSKKLLLSDSGFYLCAYLAGAYSGANVLTFGAGSRLTVL.

V and J are TRBV29-1 and TRBJ1-1; maybe TRBD1 (6 bases). The germline gives CDR1 SQVTM, CDR2 ANQGSEA. The CDR3 contains 14 residues. V shed 6 bases and J shed 4 bases, with 18 bases lying between them. CDR3 region: CSVCGLQGFTEAFF. In DNA, the CDR3 is TGCAGCGTATGTGGTCTGCAGGGGTTCACTGAAGCTTTCTTT.

In nucleotides, the CDR3 is TGTGCCAGCAGTTTCTCGGGCCTCGGGGATGAAAAACTGTTTTTT. This gives the protein CASSFSGLGDEKLFF. V and J are TRBV6-5 and TRBJ1-4; D call uncertain. V lost 4 bases, J lost 6 bases, and 15 bases lay in between. Germline CDR1 reads MNHEY; CDR2 reads SVGAGI. This CDR3 spans 15 amino acids.

The gene calls are TRBV7-9 and TRBJ1-3; D may be TRBD1 (5 bases). The CDR3 runs 15 residues. V shed 5 bases and J shed 0 bases, with 11 bases lying between them. The germline V gene has CDR1 SEHNR and CDR2 FQNEAQ (reference sequence). CDR3 region: CASSGGGLSGNTIYF. The CDR3 bases are TGTGCCAGCAGCGGGGGAGGCCTCTCTGGAAACACCATATATTTT.

The V call is TRBV10-3, the J call TRBJ2-1; weak D call: TRBD1 (7 bases). The CDR3 is 15 residues long. The germline gives CDR1 ENHRY, CDR2 SYGVKD. The ends were cut back, 4 bases at V and 8 bases at J, with 18 bases in the middle. CDR3 residues: CAISGGRQGGDEQFF. Here the CDR3 DNA reads TGTGCCATCAGTGGAGGGAGGCAGGGGGGCGATGAGCAGTTCTTC.

This chain connects TRBV6-5 to TRBJ1-3, with D possibly TRBD1 on 5 matching bases. This CDR3 is built from 13 residues. Trimming removed 7 bases at V and 2 bases at J, with 9 bases between. Germline lookup yields CDR1 MNHEY and CDR2 SVGAGI. CDR3 sequence (DNA): TGTGCCAGCATACAGGTCCCTGGAAACACCATATATTTT. Translation gives CASIQVPGNTIYF.

The chain uses TRBV7-2 and TRBJ1-1; the D gene is possibly TRBD1 (6 bases). The CDR3 is 13 residues long. Germline lookup yields CDR1 SGHTA and CDR2 FQGNSA. V gave up 2 bases and J gave up 5 bases, with 9 bases separating them. CDR3 sequence: CASSLYRVTEAFF. The CDR3 region has the DNA TGTGCCAGCAGCTTATACAGGGTGACTGAAGCTTTCTTT.

The gene calls are TRBV27 and TRBJ1-1; D uncertain. This CDR3 has 13 residues. Trimming pared 7 bases from V and 4 bases from J, leaving 13 bases between. The germline CDR1 and CDR2 sequences are MNHEY and SMNVEV (reference sequence). CDR3 amino acids: CASTPDPGTEAFF. The CDR3 region has the DNA TGTGCCAGCACCCCGGATCCGGGCACTGAAGCTTTCTTT.

V usage is TRBV5-1 and J usage is TRBJ1-2; D possibly corresponds to TRBD1 (6 bases). Germline-derived CDR1 and CDR2 are SGHRS and YFSETQ. The CDR3 contains 13 residues. Between the trimmed V and J ends, which lost 0 bases and 7 bases, there was a span of 10 bases. CDR3 DNA sequence: TGCGCCAGCAGCTTGGACCAGGGGATTGGCTACACCTTC. Translation gives CASSLDQGIGYTF.

A single count supports this clone. The CDR3 DNA is TGTGCCAGCAGCTCATCAGACAGGCGATATGGCTACACCTTC. This sequence encodes CASSSSDRRYGYTF. The chain is built from TRBV7-2 and TRBJ1-2, with D perhaps matching TRBD1 (6 bases). This CDR3 is built from 14 residues. Germline V gene sequence: CDR1 SGHTA, CDR2 FQGNSA. V shed 4 bases and J shed 5 bases, with 14 bases lying between them. The full variable domain, in which reference TRBV7-2 and TRBJ1-2 provide the parts outside the CDR3, is GAGVSQSPSNKVTEKGKDVELRCDPISGHTALYWYRQSLGQGLEFLIYFQGNSAPDKSGLPSDRFSAERTGGSVSTLTIQRTQQEDSAVYLCASSSSDRRYGYTFGSGTRLTVV.

The chain combines TRBV10-2 with TRBJ2-7; possibly TRBD2 for D (5 bases). Germline V lookup: CDR1 WSHSY, CDR2 SAAADI. V was clipped by 3 bases and J by 1 base, with 7 bases between them. The CDR3 contains 13 residues. The CDR3 here is CASSDGDSYEQYV. For the CDR3, the DNA is TGCGCCAGCAGTGACGGGGATTCCTACGAGCAGTACGTC.

This clone was seen only a few times. The rearrangement uses TRBV12-3 or TRBV12-4 and TRBJ2-3, with D tentatively TRBD2 (5 bases). V gave up 6 bases and J gave up 6 bases, with 10 bases separating them. This CDR3 is built from 12 residues. The CDR3 nucleotides are TGTGCCAGCAGCTACCAGCGGGATACGCAGTATTTT. Translated: CASSYQRDTQYF.

V is TRBV6-5 and J is TRBJ1-1; 8 bases agree with TRBD1. The CDR3 runs to 14 residues. The germline V gene encodes CDR1 MNHEY and CDR2 SVGAGI. Trimming at V came to 5 bases and at J to 5 bases, leaving 7 bases not matched to a gene. Written as DNA, the CDR3 is TGTGCCAGCAGTCGACAGGGGAGGGGAACTGAAGCTTTCTTT. This translates into CASSRQGRGTEAFF.

The gene calls are TRBV19 and TRBJ2-7; D gene uncertain. CDR3 length: 11 residues. V dropped 5 bases and J dropped 5 bases, with 7 bases sitting between them. Germline CDR1 and CDR2: LNHDA and SQIVND (reference sequence). For the CDR3, the DNA is TGTGCCAGTAGTTTAGGCGACGAGCAGTACGTC. Its protein is CASSLGDEQYV.

This clone was seen repeatedly, ten times or more. The sample holds other DNA sequences that translate to the same CDR3. The chain is built from TRBV19 and TRBJ2-5, with D perhaps matching TRBD1 (5 bases). The CDR3 extends over 12 amino acids. From germline, CDR1 is LNHDA and CDR2 SQIVND (reference sequence). The germline V and J ends were trimmed by 2 bases and 5 bases, with 6 bases remaining between them. The CDR3, as DNA: TGTGCCAGTAGTATAAGGGGTGAGACCCAGTACTTC. This translates into CASSIRGETQYF.

The chain joins TRBV12-3 or TRBV12-4 to TRBJ1-1; TRBD1 matches 9 bases. The CDR3 sequence is 12 residues long. Unmatched junction bases numbered 4, after V lost 6 bases and J lost 8 bases. CDR3 residues: CASRTGGKEAFF. The CDR3 DNA follows: TGTGCCAGCAGGACAGGGGGGAAAGAAGCTTTCTTT.

This clone has only one observation. The CDR3 loop is CASSATGGTYGYTF. The DNA for the CDR3 is TGCGCCAGCAGCGCAACAGGGGGTACTTATGGCTACACCTTC. This chain connects TRBV5-1 to TRBJ1-2, with TRBD1 identical over 8 bases. The CDR3 totals 14 residues. Trimming cost V 4 bases and J 5 bases; bases outside gene matches: 7. Germline CDR1 reads SGHRS; CDR2 reads YFSETQ.

This clone was seen only a few times. This chain joins TRBV5-6 and TRBJ2-7; D uncertain. Germline V gene sequence: CDR1 SGHDT, CDR2 YYEEEE. This CDR3 comprises 14 residues. V lost 0 bases to trimming and J lost 2 bases, with 9 bases between them. The CDR3 coding sequence is TGTGCCAGCAGCTTGGGTTCGGTAACCTACGAGCAGTACTTC. Translating it yields CASSLGSVTYEQYF. The full variable domain, in which reference TRBV5-6 and TRBJ2-7 provide the parts outside the CDR3, is DAGVTQSPTHLIKTRGQQVTLRCSPKSGHDTVSWYQQALGQGPQFIFQYYEEEERQRGNFPDRFSGHQFPNYSSELNVNALLLGDSALYLCASSLGSVTYEQYFGPGTRLTVT.

This chain links TRBV30 with TRBJ2-7, with unresolved D. CDR3 length equals 11 residues. Trimming shortened V by 1 base and J by 5 bases, and 6 bases separated the two germline ends. The germline V gene encodes CDR1 GTSNPN and CDR2 SVGIG (reference sequence). The CDR3 DNA sequence: TGTGCCTGGAGTGACTCGGACGAGCAGTACTTC. Its protein is CAWSDSDEQYF.

This chain uses TRBV27 with TRBJ2-2, with 10 bases fitting TRBD2. This CDR3 is 18 amino acids long. V lost 10 bases, J lost 2 bases, and 16 bases stayed unmatched. Germline loops: CDR1 MNHEY, CDR2 SMNVEV (reference sequence). CDR3: CATTLRPSGRPNTGELFF. CDR3 bases: TGTGCCACTACCCTCCGGCCTAGCGGGAGACCCAACACCGGGGAGCTGTTTTTT.

The rearrangement uses TRBV6-2 or TRBV6-3 and TRBJ2-7, with 9 bases lining up with TRBD1. The CDR3 extends over 14 amino acids. The V and J ends lost 6 bases and 4 bases, in that order; junction bases with no gene match: 7. From germline, CDR1 is MNHEY and CDR2 SVGEGT. The CDR3 loop is CASSRDRDWYEQYV. DNA of the CDR3: TGTGCCAGCAGCCGGGACAGGGATTGGTACGAGCAGTACGTC.

The chain recombines TRBV9 with TRBJ1-3; D uncertain. The V end lost 3 bases, the J end lost 0 bases, and 10 bases lay between the germline ends. The germline V gene has CDR1 SGDLS and CDR2 YYNGEE. The CDR3 extends over 15 amino acids. The CDR3 here is CASSENLSSGNTIYF. The CDR3 region has the DNA TGTGCCAGCAGCGAGAACCTTAGCTCTGGAAACACCATATATTTT.

The chain recombines TRBV14 with TRBJ2-1; tentative D call: TRBD2 (5 bases). Germline-derived CDR1 and CDR2 are SGHDN and FVKESK. This CDR3 has 15 amino acids. V was trimmed by 7 bases and J by 4 bases, leaving 17 bases between them. The CDR3 region has the DNA TGTGCCAGCACATCGGGGATTACTGATTACAATGAGCAGTTCTTC. Its protein is CASTSGITDYNEQFF.